One sample yielded the 18 T cell receptor beta chains listed below, sequenced in a study of T cells in Graves' hyperthyroidism and ophthalmopathy. From RNA transcripts, TCR beta CDR3 regions were amplified. The TCR CDR3 first-round RT-PCR relied on the HTBI primer set. A single record per CDR3 protein comes from TCRdb applying MiXCR to the multiplex PCR reads. The sample holds about 520,000 distinct CDR3 sequences, approximately 25% seen once. Sequencing was done on a sample of blood. These receptors all come from a woman in her twenties or thirties with Graves' ophthalmopathy.

This clonotype showed up many times. Its ends do not fully match the called genes, so a read error is possible. In DNA form, the CDR3 reads TGTGCCAACAGTGAAGCTCTTGGTTCAGGCCGCTACGAGCAGTACTTC. Translating gives CANSEALGSGRYEQYF. The V gene is TRBV6-1, the J gene TRBJ2-7; D is undetermined. In germline, CDR1 is MNHNS, CDR2 SASEGT. This CDR3 spans 16 amino acids.

This clonotype was seen ten or more times. A read error may account for a junction end that differs from germline. This sequence joins TRBV27 and TRBJ1-1, with 7 bases aligning to TRBD1. This CDR3 is built from 13 residues. Germline values: CDR1 MNHEY, CDR2 SMNVEV (reference sequence). The CDR3 reads CASSTDREMGASF. The CDR3 DNA reads TGTGCCAGCAGTACCGACAGGGAGATGGGTGCTTCCTTT.

This chain links TRBV10-2 with TRBJ2-7; D uncertain. The CDR3 loop spans 17 amino acids. Trimming cost V 2 bases and J 3 bases, with 20 bases left between them. CDR1 and CDR2 from the germline V gene are WSHSY and SAAADI. The CDR3 is CASSELGGSSSSYEQYF. DNA for the CDR3: TGCGCCAGCAGTGAGCTCGGCGGTAGTTCCTCGAGCTACGAGCAGTACTTC.

This clonotype has a count of ten or more. V gene TRBV7-8 combines with J gene TRBJ2-5, with TRBD2 matching 12 bases. The V segment lost 0 bases and the J segment 5 bases; nucleotides outside the gene matches: 7. Germline-derived CDR1 and CDR2 are SGHVS and FQNEAQ. The length of the CDR3 is 17 residues. CDR3 bases: TGTGCCAGCAGCTTAGCAGGGCTAGCGGGGGGGCAGGAGACCCAGTACTTC. Amino acid sequence: CASSLAGLAGGQETQYF. The whole variable domain, filled in from reference TRBV7-8 and TRBJ2-5, reads GAGVSQSPRYKVAKRGQDVALRCDPISGHVSLFWYQQALGQGPEFLTYFQNEAQLDKSGLPSDRFFAERPEGSVSTLKIQRTQQEDSAVYLCASSLAGLAGGQETQYFGPGTRLLVL.

The chain combines TRBV27 with TRBJ1-1; D unclear. Germline V gene lookup returns CDR1 MNHEY and CDR2 SMNVEV (reference sequence). Trimming removed 2 bases at V and 0 bases at J, with 10 bases between. The CDR3 has 15 residues. This chain's CDR3 is CASSLEGSLNTEAFF. The CDR3 coding sequence is TGTGCCAGCAGTTTAGAAGGAAGTTTGAACACTGAAGCTTTCTTT.

This clonotype was counted ten times or more. V is TRBV6-1 and J is TRBJ1-5; D gene unclear. The CDR3 loop spans 15 amino acids. The V gene's germline CDR1 is MNHNS and CDR2 SASEGT. The V gene lost 6 bases and the J gene lost 1 base, with 13 bases spanning the gap. DNA of the CDR3: TGTGCCAGCAGAGATCTCCCGGGGAGCAATCAGCCCCAGCATTTT. This encodes CASRDLPGSNQPQHF.

V and J are TRBV6-1 and TRBJ2-5, with 8 bases fitting TRBD2. CDR1 is MNHNS and CDR2 is SASEGT in the germline V gene. Losses at the gene ends were 8 bases for V and 7 bases for J; bases not matched to a gene: 12. The CDR3 is 14 amino acids. CDR3 sequence: CASLLTPGGGTQYF. The DNA of the CDR3 is TGTGCCAGCCTCCTAACCCCGGGGGGGGGGACCCAGTACTTC.

V gene TRBV5-1 combines with J gene TRBJ2-7; no clear D gene. Germline CDR1 is SGHRS and CDR2 is YFSETQ. Trimming took 4 bases from V and 3 from J, leaving 8 bases between them. The CDR3 has 12 residues. CDR3 DNA sequence: TGCGCCAGCAGCGGGAACAACTACGAGCAGTACTTC. This encodes CASSGNNYEQYF.

This chain connects TRBV4-2 to TRBJ2-5, with D uncertain. Looked up from germline, CDR1 is LGHNA and CDR2 is YNFKEQ. CDR3 length equals 15 residues. Deletions cut 0 bases from V and 3 bases from J, with 11 bases between. The CDR3 reads CASSQEISGKETQYF. CDR3 coding DNA: TGTGCCAGCAGCCAAGAGATCTCTGGGAAAGAGACCCAGTACTTC.

This clonotype was seen at least ten times. The rearrangement joins TRBV6-1 to TRBJ1-2; unclear D gene. Trimming removed 0 bases at V and 5 bases at J, with 16 bases between. Germline loops: CDR1 MNHNS, CDR2 SASEGT. This CDR3 region has 16 residues. The CDR3: CASSEASQQTGYGYTF. In DNA form, the CDR3 reads TGTGCCAGCAGTGAAGCCTCCCAGCAGACGGGATATGGCTACACCTTC.

This clonotype was observed at least ten times. The CDR3 loop reads CAWMKTGGRTEAFF. CDR3 nucleotides: TGTGCCTGGATGAAAACAGGGGGAAGAACTGAAGCTTTCTTT. The chain couples TRBV30 to TRBJ1-1; 8 bases match TRBD1. This CDR3 is 14 amino acids long. Trimming at V came to 4 bases and at J to 5 bases, leaving 9 bases not matched to a gene. The V gene's germline CDR1 is GTSNPN and CDR2 SVGIG (reference sequence).

This clonotype was counted many times. The V gene is TRBV12-3 or TRBV12-4, the J gene TRBJ2-7; D is uncertain. The CDR3 runs to 12 residues. V lost 6 bases to trimming and J lost 2 bases, with 8 bases between them. The CDR3 nucleotides are TGTGCCAGCAGATATAGTCCCTACGAGCAGTACTTC. Translation gives CASRYSPYEQYF.

This clonotype was counted many times. The rearrangement uses TRBV9 and TRBJ1-2; D is ambiguous. CDR1 SGDLS and CDR2 YYNGEE come from the germline V gene. The CDR3 extends over 13 amino acids. Trimming removed 1 base at V and 0 bases at J, with 4 bases between. The CDR3 region is CASSVQANYGYTF. In nucleotides, the CDR3 is TGTGCCAGCAGCGTACAAGCTAACTATGGCTACACCTTC.

Many counts were recorded for this clonotype. The chain recombines TRBV29-1 with TRBJ2-2, with D possibly being TRBD1 or TRBD2 (6 bases each). The germline CDR1 and CDR2 sequences are SQVTM and ANQGSEA. This CDR3 has 17 amino acids. V dropped 2 bases and J dropped 0 bases, with 16 bases sitting between them. CDR3: CSVEPEGTIANTGELFF. In DNA, the CDR3 is TGCAGCGTTGAACCGGAGGGGACAATCGCGAACACCGGGGAGCTGTTTTTT.

The rearrangement uses TRBV7-3 and TRBJ1-2; TRBD1 might be the D (6 bases). V lost 0 bases to trimming and J lost 8 bases, with 19 bases between them. Germline assignment: CDR1 SGHTA and CDR2 FQGTGA. CDR3 size: 16 residues. The CDR3 spells CASSLTAAQGIGGYTF. The CDR3 DNA follows: TGTGCCAGCAGCTTAACAGCCGCCCAGGGGATTGGGGGCTACACCTTC.

As concerns this clonotype: The junction and the germline gene differ at one end; a read error may be behind it. V is TRBV27 and J is TRBJ2-7; 10 bases agree with TRBD1. The CDR3 sequence is 17 residues long. The V gene's germline CDR1 is MNHEY and CDR2 SMNVEV (reference sequence). CDR3 sequence reads: CASSPLPGTGEAYEQHF. The CDR3 DNA sequence: TGCGCCAGCAGTCCGCTCCCCGGGACAGGGGAAGCCTACGAGCAGCACTTC.

This clonotype showed up many times. V usage is TRBV27 and J usage is TRBJ2-7; 8 bases are shared with TRBD2. The V gene end was trimmed by 8 bases and the J gene end by 0 bases; junction bases not matched to a gene: 9. Germline V gives CDR1 MNHEY, CDR2 SMNVEV (reference sequence). The CDR3 is 15 amino acids. CDR3 DNA sequence: TGTGCCAGCCGGACGTCCGGGACTAGCTCCTACGAGCAGTACTTC. Residues: CASRTSGTSSYEQYF.

This chain connects TRBV3-1 to TRBJ1-2, with D unresolved. CDR3 length: 13 residues. Per the germline V gene, CDR1 is LGHDT and CDR2 is YNNKEL (reference sequence). V was clipped by 3 bases and J by 2 bases, with 7 bases between them. The CDR3 region is CASSHRVNYGYTF. CDR3 in DNA: TGTGCCAGCAGCCACCGGGTCAACTATGGCTACACCTTC.